These 28 T cell receptor beta chains came from one sample sequenced in a study of T cells in Graves' hyperthyroidism and ophthalmopathy. From RNA transcripts, TCR beta CDR3 regions were amplified. A set of HTBI primers served as the primers for a first-round RT-PCR of the TCR CDR3. TCRdb itself ran the multiplex PCR reads through MiXCR, one entry per CDR3 protein. Seen here are 540,000 or so distinct CDR3 sequences, about a sixth observed once, and the top ten hold around 6.6%. The specimen sequenced was blood. These receptors all stem from a woman aged 25-40 years with Graves' hyperthyroidism.

CDR3 sequence: CASSHIGGEQYF. CDR3 in DNA: TGTGCCAGCAGCCATATCGGGGGCGAGCAGTACTTC. The gene calls are TRBV3-1 and TRBJ2-7, with D perhaps matching TRBD2 (6 bases). Germline V gives CDR1 LGHDT, CDR2 YNNKEL (reference sequence). V lost 3 bases and J lost 6, with 9 bases in between. The CDR3 covers 12 residues.

This clonotype occurred many times. CDR3 in DNA: TGTGCCAGCAGTCCCGGTTCCCGACATACGCAGTATTTT. It translates to CASSPGSRHTQYF. The genes are TRBV27 and TRBJ2-3; no definite D call. The CDR3 has 13 amino acids. Germline values: CDR1 MNHEY, CDR2 SMNVEV (reference sequence). V lost 5 bases and J 7 bases, leaving 13 bases between the germline ends.

This chain uses TRBV7-2 with TRBJ2-2; weak D call: TRBD2 (5 bases). Germline V gene lookup returns CDR1 SGHTA and CDR2 FQGNSA. Trimming shortened V by 5 bases and J by 7 bases, and 14 bases separated the two germline ends. This CDR3 has 14 amino acids. The CDR3 sequence: CASSPTSSHGELFF. CDR3 coding DNA: TGTGCCAGCAGCCCTACTAGTTCTCACGGGGAGCTGTTTTTT.

This clonotype showed up many times. V is TRBV28 and J is TRBJ1-1, with D perhaps matching TRBD1 (6 bases). The CDR3 sequence is 14 residues long. Germline V gene data show CDR1 as MDHEN and CDR2 as SYDVKM. Trimming took off 5 bases at V and 7 bases at J, with 17 bases between the two ends. The DNA for the CDR3 is TGTGCCAGCAGTATAAGACCCGGGACATATGAAGCTTTCTTT. Protein product: CASSIRPGTYEAFF.

V gene TRBV12-3 or TRBV12-4 combines with J gene TRBJ2-7; 9 bases are shared with TRBD1. J gave up 2 bases and V 7 bases, and 9 bases lay outside the gene matches. The CDR3 is 15 residues long. CDR3 bases: TGTGCCAGCACCATTCGGGACAGGGTCGCCTACGAGCAGTACTTC. It is translated as CASTIRDRVAYEQYF.

The V and J genes are TRBV29-1 and TRBJ2-5; tentative D call: TRBD1 (6 bases). This CDR3 region has 12 residues. Germline CDR1 and CDR2: SQVTM and ANQGSEA. V was shortened by 6 bases and J by 2 bases, with 10 bases between the two germline ends. CDR3 amino acids: CSVKQGQETQYF. CDR3 nucleotides: TGCAGCGTAAAACAGGGACAAGAGACCCAGTACTTC.

This clonotype has at least ten counts. The V gene is TRBV20-1, the J gene TRBJ2-3; 11 bases map to TRBD2. Germline-derived CDR1 and CDR2 are DFQATT and SNEGSKA (reference sequence). Unmatched junction bases numbered 15, after V lost 5 bases and J lost 5 bases. The CDR3 is 17 residues long. The CDR3: CSAFPYSGRAAQDTQYF. The CDR3 DNA is TGCAGTGCTTTCCCTTATAGCGGGAGGGCCGCCCAAGATACGCAGTATTTT.

Ten or more counts support this clonotype. This rearrangement joins TRBV2 to TRBJ1-6, with D uncertain. CDR3 length equals 18 residues. Germline loops: CDR1 SNHLY, CDR2 FYNNEI. Deletions cut 5 bases from V and 0 bases from J, with 17 bases between. The CDR3 DNA is TGTGCCAGCAGTCCGGGGATCCCGTCAAGCTCCTATAATTCACCCCTCCACTTT. Protein: CASSPGIPSSSYNSPLHF.

A word on this clonotype: This may be a read error, as it is one base from a much larger clone. The genes are TRBV27 and TRBJ2-1; 7 positions match TRBD2. CDR3 length equals 16 residues. The germline V gene encodes CDR1 MNHEY and CDR2 SMNVEV (reference sequence). The trim removed 6 bases at V and 4 bases at J, leaving 12 bases unmatched. The CDR3 protein is CASSVKLANGYNEQFF. In nucleotides, the CDR3 is TGTGCCAGCAGCGTGAAACTAGCGAATGGTTACAATGAGCAGTTCTTC.

This clonotype was observed at least ten times. V and J are TRBV20-1 and TRBJ1-1; 7 bases are shared with TRBD1. Germline CDR1 DFQATT, CDR2 SNEGSKA (reference sequence). V was clipped by 2 bases and J by 2 bases; unmatched bases: 5. This CDR3 spans 14 amino acids. The CDR3 here is CSARKGGGNTEAFF. DNA of the CDR3: TGCAGTGCTAGAAAAGGGGGCGGCAACACTGAAGCTTTCTTT.

This clonotype was counted at least ten times. This CDR3 reads CASSLRWTGGVWETQYF. The CDR3 DNA sequence: TGTGCCAGCAGCTTACGCTGGACAGGGGGCGTATGGGAGACCCAGTACTTC. The chain uses TRBV11-1 and TRBJ2-5; 11 nucleotides agree with TRBD1. Germline values: CDR1 SGHAT, CDR2 FQDESV (reference sequence). Trimming removed 2 bases from V and 5 bases from J; junction bases left unmatched: 10. The CDR3 runs 17 residues. Together with reference TRBV11-1 and TRBJ2-5, the CDR3 gives the full variable domain: EAEVAQSPRYKITEKSQAVAFWCDPISGHATLYWYRQILGQGPELLVQFQDESVVDDSQLPKDRFSAERLKGVDSTLKIQPAELGDSAMYLCASSLRWTGGVWETQYFGPGTRLLVL.

The chain links TRBV5-6 to TRBJ1-1; D is unclear. Germline values: CDR1 SGHDT, CDR2 YYEEEE. The V gene lost 1 base and the J gene lost 0 bases, with 7 bases spanning the gap. The CDR3 is 14 amino acids. This chain's CDR3 is CASSLLGLNTEAFF. The CDR3 region has the DNA TGTGCCAGCAGCTTGCTAGGCCTGAACACTGAAGCTTTCTTT. Complete variable domain (other parts from reference TRBV5-6 and TRBJ1-1): DAGVTQSPTHLIKTRGQQVTLRCSPKSGHDTVSWYQQALGQGPQFIFQYYEEEERQRGNFPDRFSGHQFPNYSSELNVNALLLGDSALYLCASSLLGLNTEAFFGQGTRLTVV.

This clonotype was observed many times. The rearrangement uses TRBV2 and TRBJ1-6, with 9 bases fitting TRBD1. CDR3 size: 13 residues. The germline V gene encodes CDR1 SNHLY and CDR2 FYNNEI. The V and J ends lost 8 bases and 8 bases, in that order; junction bases with no gene match: 4. Here the CDR3 DNA reads TGTGCCAGCGGACAGGGGCCTTATTCACCCCTCCACTTT. It yields the protein CASGQGPYSPLHF.

The chain recombines TRBV19 with TRBJ2-7, with TRBD1 matching 7 bases. This CDR3 has 15 amino acids. Germline CDR1 LNHDA, CDR2 SQIVND (reference sequence). The V gene end was trimmed by 5 bases and the J gene end by 2 bases; junction bases not matched to a gene: 9. In DNA, the CDR3 is TGTGCCAGTAGTCTATATGGGACAGTCCCCTACGAGCAGTACTTC. Amino acids: CASSLYGTVPYEQYF.

The chain has TRBV5-4 and TRBJ2-7; possibly TRBD1 for D (6 bases). V was shortened by 4 bases and J by 7 bases, with 12 bases between the two germline ends. The CDR3 spans 12 residues. Looked up from germline, CDR1 is SGHNT and CDR2 is YYREEE (reference sequence). The CDR3 DNA reads as TGTGCCAGCAGCCAGGACAGCAGGGAGCAGTACTTC. Translated, it gives CASSQDSREQYF.

Worth noting for this clonotype: This sequence may be a read error, since a much larger clone differs from it by one base. The rearrangement links TRBV20-1 to TRBJ2-7; TRBD2 aligns across 10 bases. Looked up from germline, CDR1 is DFQATT and CDR2 is SNEGSKA (reference sequence). CDR3 length: 15 residues. V shed 3 bases and J 7 bases; nucleotides not matched to a gene: 12. CDR3 residues: CSASESSGSVFEQYF. CDR3 in DNA: TGCAGTGCTAGTGAGTCTAGCGGGAGTGTGTTTGAGCAGTACTTC.

In this sample, this clonotype turned up many times. Written as DNA, the CDR3 is TGTGCCAGCAGTCGGAGGGGTTCTGTCAGCAATCAGCCCCAGCATTTT. This encodes CASSRRGSVSNQPQHF. This chain joins TRBV6-2 or TRBV6-3 and TRBJ1-5, with D perhaps matching TRBD1 (5 bases). Trimming took off 5 bases at V and 1 base at J, with 15 bases between the two ends. This CDR3 has 16 residues. Germline CDR1 is MNHEY and CDR2 is SVGEGT.

J is TRBJ2-7 and V is TRBV25-1; D is uncertain. Germline loops: CDR1 MGHDK, CDR2 SYGVNS. The CDR3 is made up of 13 amino acids. V dropped 6 bases and J dropped 7 bases, with 16 bases sitting between them. The CDR3 protein is CASSPTAAGEQYF. The DNA for the CDR3 is TGTGCCAGCAGCCCCACGGCCGCCGGAGAGCAGTACTTC.

In this sample, this clonotype turned up a few times. The J gene is TRBJ2-2, the V gene TRBV28; weak D call: TRBD1 (6 bases). CDR1 is MDHEN, CDR2 SYDVKM, per germline. The CDR3 loop spans 16 amino acids. Deletions cut 6 bases from V and 8 bases from J, with 22 bases between. The CDR3 region is CASRKGIQGRAGELFF. In nucleotides, the CDR3 is TGTGCCAGCAGAAAGGGAATACAGGGCAGGGCGGGGGAGCTGTTTTTT.

The chain recombines TRBV10-3 with TRBJ2-5; a weak D match, TRBD1 (6 bases). Trimming cost V 6 bases and J 1 base, with 15 bases left between them. Germline V gene lookup returns CDR1 ENHRY and CDR2 SYGVKD. CDR3 length equals 15 residues. The CDR3, as DNA: TGTGCCATCAGCAAGGACAGCACCTTCCAAGAGACCCAGTACTTC. It yields the protein CAISKDSTFQETQYF.

In its sample, this clonotype was seen once. In DNA form, the CDR3 reads TGCAGTGCCGCCGGACTAGCGGGAAGGTACAATGAGCAGTTCTTC. Protein: CSAAGLAGRYNEQFF. The V gene is TRBV20-1, the J gene TRBJ2-1, with 12 positions matching TRBD2. From germline, CDR1 is DFQATT and CDR2 SNEGSKA (reference sequence). J gave up 4 bases and V 6 bases, and 7 bases lay outside the gene matches. This CDR3 comprises 15 residues.

This clonotype was seen more than once but under ten times. The gene calls are TRBV28 and TRBJ2-1, with 8 bases fitting TRBD2. Looked up from germline, CDR1 is MDHEN and CDR2 is SYDVKM. The V gene end was trimmed by 3 bases and the J gene end by 6 bases; junction bases not matched to a gene: 7. This CDR3 contains 15 residues. The CDR3: CASSLSGSRFNEQFF. The CDR3 bases are TGTGCCAGCAGTTTGAGCGGGAGTCGTTTCAATGAGCAGTTCTTC.

The V and J genes are TRBV27 and TRBJ2-7; a possible D gene is TRBD1 (6 bases). The CDR3 has 14 residues. Deletions cut 2 bases from V and 3 bases from J, with 11 bases between. From germline, CDR1 is MNHEY and CDR2 SMNVEV (reference sequence). The CDR3 spells CASSLGGQRYEQYF. The DNA for the CDR3 is TGTGCCAGCAGTTTAGGGGGACAACGCTACGAGCAGTACTTC.

At least ten counts were recorded for this clonotype. The V and J genes are TRBV2 and TRBJ2-1, with TRBD2 matching over 10 bases. CDR3 size: 14 residues. With 4 bases clipped from V and 9 bases from J, the junction kept 6 bases outside the gene matches. CDR1 is SNHLY, CDR2 FYNNEI, per germline. Here the CDR3 DNA reads TGTGCCAGCAGTGCCGCGCTAGCGGGAGCTGAGCAGTTCTTC. Translating it yields CASSAALAGAEQFF.

Many counts were recorded for this clonotype. The rearrangement joins TRBV10-3 to TRBJ2-3; TRBD1 aligns across 9 bases. Germline lookup yields CDR1 ENHRY and CDR2 SYGVKD. With 0 bases clipped from V and 6 bases from J, the junction kept 4 bases outside the gene matches. The CDR3 sequence is 15 residues long. This chain's CDR3 is CAISESRTGADTQYF. CDR3 nucleotide sequence: TGTGCCATCAGTGAGTCAAGGACAGGGGCGGATACGCAGTATTTT.

This clonotype has at least ten counts. This chain joins TRBV20-1 and TRBJ1-1; D is unclear. CDR3 length: 15 residues. Germline V gives CDR1 DFQATT, CDR2 SNEGSKA (reference sequence). Trimming cost V 1 base and J 1 base, with 13 bases left between them. This chain's CDR3 is CSARGQARGNTEAFF. CDR3 in DNA: TGCAGTGCTAGAGGCCAAGCGCGGGGGAACACTGAAGCTTTCTTT.

The table lists this clonotype with many counts. The chain is built from TRBV20-1 and TRBJ1-2, with 7 bases lining up with TRBD1. The CDR3 is 14 amino acids. CDR1 DFQATT and CDR2 SNEGSKA come from the germline V gene (reference sequence). The trim removed 3 bases at V and 6 bases at J, leaving 10 bases unmatched. The CDR3 DNA is TGCAGTGCTAGTGATCTACAGGGGTGGAATGGCTACACCTTC. It codes for CSASDLQGWNGYTF.

This clonotype was counted ten times or more. J is TRBJ1-1 and V is TRBV6-1, with 7 bases matching TRBD1. The CDR3 runs to 14 residues. Losses at the gene ends were 6 bases for V and 3 bases for J; bases not matched to a gene: 7. The V gene's germline CDR1 is MNHNS and CDR2 SASEGT. CDR3 protein: CASSHLDRDTEAFF. CDR3 in DNA: TGTGCCAGCAGCCACCTCGACAGGGACACTGAAGCTTTCTTT.